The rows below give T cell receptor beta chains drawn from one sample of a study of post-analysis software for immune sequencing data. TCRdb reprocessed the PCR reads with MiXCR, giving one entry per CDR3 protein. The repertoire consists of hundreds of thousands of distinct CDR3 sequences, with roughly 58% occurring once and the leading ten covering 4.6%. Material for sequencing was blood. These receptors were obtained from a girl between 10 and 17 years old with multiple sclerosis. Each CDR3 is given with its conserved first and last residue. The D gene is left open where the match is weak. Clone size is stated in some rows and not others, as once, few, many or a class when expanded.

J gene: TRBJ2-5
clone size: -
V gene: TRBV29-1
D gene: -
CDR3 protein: CSAGRRGDAQYF
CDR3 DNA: TGCAGCGCCGGGCGTCGGGGAGATGCCCAGTACTTC

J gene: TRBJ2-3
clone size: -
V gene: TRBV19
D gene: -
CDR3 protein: CASSIAGLVGDTQYF
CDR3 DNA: TGTGCCAGTAGTATTGCCGGACTGGTAGGGGATACGCAGTATTTT

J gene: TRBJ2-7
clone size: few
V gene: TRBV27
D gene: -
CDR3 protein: CASSLYGGDYEQYF
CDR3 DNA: TGTGCCAGCAGTTTATATGGAGGAGATTACGAGCAGTACTTC

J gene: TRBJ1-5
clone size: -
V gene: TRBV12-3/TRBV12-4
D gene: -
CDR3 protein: CASSLGAAYSNQPQHF
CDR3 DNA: TGTGCCAGCAGTTTAGGTGCGGCGTATAGCAATCAGCCCCAGCATTTT

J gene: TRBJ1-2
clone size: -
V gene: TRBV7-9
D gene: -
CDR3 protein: CASSLGASYGYTF
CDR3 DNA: TGTGCCAGCAGCCTGGGGGCCAGCTATGGCTACACCTTC

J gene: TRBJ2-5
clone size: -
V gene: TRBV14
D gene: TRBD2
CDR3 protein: CASSQAQRGRYQETQYF
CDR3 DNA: TGTGCCAGCAGCCAAGCTCAGCGCGGGAGGTACCAAGAGACCCAGTACTTC

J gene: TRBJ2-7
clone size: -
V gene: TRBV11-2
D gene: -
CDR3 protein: CASSSIGTSDEQYF
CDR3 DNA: TGTGCCAGCAGCTCCATCGGGACTTCGGACGAGCAGTACTTC

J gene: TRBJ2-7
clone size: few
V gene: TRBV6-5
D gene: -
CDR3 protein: CASRRPGPLLTQYF
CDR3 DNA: TGTGCCAGCAGGAGGCCGGGACCACTGCTTACCCAGTACTTC

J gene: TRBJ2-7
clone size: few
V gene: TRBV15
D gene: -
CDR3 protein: CATAEDSSSYEQYF
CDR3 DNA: TGTGCCACCGCCGAGGACTCGAGCTCCTACGAGCAGTACTTC

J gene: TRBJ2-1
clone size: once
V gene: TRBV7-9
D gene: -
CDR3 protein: CASSQRRDEQFF
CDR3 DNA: TGTGCCAGCAGCCAACGCAGGGATGAGCAGTTCTTC

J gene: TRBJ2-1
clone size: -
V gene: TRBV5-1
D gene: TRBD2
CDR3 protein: CASSLAIGGLAIDEQFF
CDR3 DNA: TGCGCCAGCAGCTTGGCCATTGGAGGACTAGCGATCGATGAGCAGTTCTTC

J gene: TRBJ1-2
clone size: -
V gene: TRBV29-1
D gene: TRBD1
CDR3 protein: CSVVPGQGDGYTF
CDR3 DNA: TGCAGCGTTGTCCCGGGACAGGGTGATGGCTACACCTTC

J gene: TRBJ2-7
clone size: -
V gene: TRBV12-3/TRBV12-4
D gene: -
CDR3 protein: CASSSIGSFYEQYF
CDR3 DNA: TGTGCCAGCAGTTCAATAGGGTCCTTCTACGAGCAGTACTTC

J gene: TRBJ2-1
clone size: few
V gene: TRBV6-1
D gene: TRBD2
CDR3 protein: CASSASGRANEQFF
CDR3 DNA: TGTGCCAGCAGTGCTAGCGGGAGGGCCAATGAGCAGTTCTTC

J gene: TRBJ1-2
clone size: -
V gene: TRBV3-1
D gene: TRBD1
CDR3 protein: CASSARRTGLKYGYTF
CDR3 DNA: TGTGCCAGCAGCGCTCGCCGGACAGGGTTGAAGTATGGCTACACCTTC

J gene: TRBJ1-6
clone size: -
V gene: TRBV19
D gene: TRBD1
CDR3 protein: CASSPTGVPSPLHF
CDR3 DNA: TGTGCCAGTAGCCCGACAGGGGTGCCTTCACCCCTCCACTTT

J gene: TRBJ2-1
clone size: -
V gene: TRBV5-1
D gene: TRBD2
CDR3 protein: CASSPGTSGSPTGYNEQFF
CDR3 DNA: TGCGCCAGCAGCCCAGGGACTAGCGGGAGTCCAACGGGCTACAATGAGCAGTTCTTC

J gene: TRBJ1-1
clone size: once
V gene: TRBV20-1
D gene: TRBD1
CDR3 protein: CSAEQGAGTEAFF
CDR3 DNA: TGCAGTGCAGAACAGGGGGCAGGCACTGAAGCTTTCTTT

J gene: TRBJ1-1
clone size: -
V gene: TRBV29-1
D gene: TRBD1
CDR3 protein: CSVDDPRGRNTEAFF
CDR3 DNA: TGCAGCGTTGATGATCCCAGGGGGCGCAACACTGAAGCTTTCTTT

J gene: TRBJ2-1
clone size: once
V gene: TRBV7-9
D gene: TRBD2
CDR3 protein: CASTTLSGRADNEQFF
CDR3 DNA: TGTGCCAGCACGACCTTAAGCGGGAGGGCCGATAATGAGCAGTTCTTC